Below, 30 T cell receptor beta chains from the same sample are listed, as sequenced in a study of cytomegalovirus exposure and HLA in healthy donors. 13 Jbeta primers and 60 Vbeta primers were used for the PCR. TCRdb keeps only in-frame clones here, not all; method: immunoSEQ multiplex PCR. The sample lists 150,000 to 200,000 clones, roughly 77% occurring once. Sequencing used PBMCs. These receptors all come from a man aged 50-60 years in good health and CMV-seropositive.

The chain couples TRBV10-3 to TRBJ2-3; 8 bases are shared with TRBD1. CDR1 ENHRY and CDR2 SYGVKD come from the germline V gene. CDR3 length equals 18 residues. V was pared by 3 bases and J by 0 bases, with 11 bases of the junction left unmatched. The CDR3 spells CAISDRKSGGPSTDTQYF. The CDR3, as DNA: TGTGCCATCAGTGATAGGAAGTCAGGGGGCCCTAGCACAGATACGCAGTATTTT.

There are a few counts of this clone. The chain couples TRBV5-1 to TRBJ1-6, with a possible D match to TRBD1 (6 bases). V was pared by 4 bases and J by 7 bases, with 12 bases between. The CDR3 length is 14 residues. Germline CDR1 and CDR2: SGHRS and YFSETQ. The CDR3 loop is CASSPRQANSPLHF. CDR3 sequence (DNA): TGCGCCAGCAGCCCCCGACAGGCAAATTCACCCCTCCACTTT.

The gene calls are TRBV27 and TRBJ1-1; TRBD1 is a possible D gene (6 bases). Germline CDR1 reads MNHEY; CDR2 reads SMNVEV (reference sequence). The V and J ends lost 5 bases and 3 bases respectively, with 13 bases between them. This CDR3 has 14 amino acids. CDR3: CASSKTGSYTEAFF. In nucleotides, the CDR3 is TGTGCCAGCAGTAAGACAGGATCCTACACTGAAGCTTTCTTT.

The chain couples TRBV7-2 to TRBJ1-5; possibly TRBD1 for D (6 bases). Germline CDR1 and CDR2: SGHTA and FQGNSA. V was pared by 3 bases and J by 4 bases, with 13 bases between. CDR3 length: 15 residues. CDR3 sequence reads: CASSFRRDTNQPQHF. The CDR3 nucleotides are TGTGCCAGCAGCTTTCGCCGGGACACTAATCAGCCCCAGCATTTT.

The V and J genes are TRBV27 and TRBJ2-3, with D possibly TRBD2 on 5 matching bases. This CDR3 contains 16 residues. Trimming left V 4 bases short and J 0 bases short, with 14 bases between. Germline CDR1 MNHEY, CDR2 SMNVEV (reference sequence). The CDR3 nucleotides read TGTGCCAGCAGTTCGCGACTAACCGCAAGCACAGATACGCAGTATTTT. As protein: CASSSRLTASTDTQYF.

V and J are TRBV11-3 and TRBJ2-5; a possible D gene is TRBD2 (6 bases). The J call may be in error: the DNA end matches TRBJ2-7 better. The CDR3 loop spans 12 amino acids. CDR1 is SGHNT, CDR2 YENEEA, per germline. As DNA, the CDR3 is TGTGCCAGCCGGGACTCCTCCTACGAGCAGTACTTC. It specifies CASRDSSYEQYF.

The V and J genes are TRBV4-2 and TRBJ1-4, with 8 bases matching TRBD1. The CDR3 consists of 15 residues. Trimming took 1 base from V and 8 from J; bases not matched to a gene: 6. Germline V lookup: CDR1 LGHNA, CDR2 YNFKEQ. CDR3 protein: CASSQAQGAGEKLFF. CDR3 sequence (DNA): TGTGCCAGCAGCCAAGCTCAGGGGGCAGGGGAAAAACTGTTTTTT.

The CDR3 here is CASSLGLGQNTGELFF. The CDR3, as DNA: TGTGCCAGCAGCTTGGGGCTGGGGCAGAACACCGGGGAGCTGTTTTTT. This rearrangement joins TRBV5-4 to TRBJ2-2, with a weak D call TRBD1 (5 bases). The germline CDR1 and CDR2 sequences are SGHNT and YYREEE (reference sequence). The CDR3 is 16 residues long. The ends were cut back, 0 bases at V and 1 base at J, with 10 bases in the middle.

CDR3 loop: CASSNQQGGYDGYTF. DNA for the CDR3: TGTGCCAGCAGTAATCAACAGGGGGGTTATGACGGCTACACCTTC. The V call is TRBV28, the J call TRBJ1-2, with 8 bases matching TRBD1. CDR1 is MDHEN, CDR2 SYDVKM, per germline. There are 15 residues in the CDR3. The ends lost 5 bases at V and 8 bases at J; junction bases unmatched: 13.

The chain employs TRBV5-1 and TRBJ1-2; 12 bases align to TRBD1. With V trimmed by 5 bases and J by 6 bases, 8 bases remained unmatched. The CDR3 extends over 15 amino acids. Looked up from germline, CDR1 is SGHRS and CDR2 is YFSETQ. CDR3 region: CASRPPGTGGDGYTF. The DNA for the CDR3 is TGCGCCAGCAGGCCTCCCGGGACAGGGGGCGATGGCTACACCTTC.

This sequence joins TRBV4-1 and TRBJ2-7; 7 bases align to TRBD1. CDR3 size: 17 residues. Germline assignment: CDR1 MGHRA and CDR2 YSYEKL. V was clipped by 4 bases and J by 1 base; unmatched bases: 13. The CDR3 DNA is TGCGCCAGCAGCCCAACCGGACAGGTAGGGATTTCCTACGAGCAGTACTTC. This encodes CASSPTGQVGISYEQYF.

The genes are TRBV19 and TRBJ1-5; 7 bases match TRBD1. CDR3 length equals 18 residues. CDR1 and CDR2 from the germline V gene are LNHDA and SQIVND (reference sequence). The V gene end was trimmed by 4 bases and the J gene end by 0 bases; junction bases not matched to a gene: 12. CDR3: CASSNPGQNIGSNQPQHF. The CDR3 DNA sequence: TGTGCCAGTAGTAACCCGGGACAGAACATCGGTAGCAATCAGCCCCAGCATTTT.

Here the CDR3 DNA reads TGTGCCAGCAGTGTTAGGGGGTCAACTAATGAAAAACTGTTTTTT. Translation gives CASSVRGSTNEKLFF. The chain joins TRBV6-1 to TRBJ1-4; D perhaps matches TRBD1 (6 bases). The CDR3 covers 15 residues. CDR1 and CDR2 from the germline V gene are MNHNS and SASEGT. Between the trimmed V and J ends, which lost 4 bases and 0 bases, there was a span of 9 bases.

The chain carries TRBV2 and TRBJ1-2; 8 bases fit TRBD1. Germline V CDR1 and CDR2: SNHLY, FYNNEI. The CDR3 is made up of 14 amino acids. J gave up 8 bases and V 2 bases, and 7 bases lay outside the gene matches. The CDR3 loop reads CASSESDRVYGYTF. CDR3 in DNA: TGTGCCAGCAGTGAATCGGACAGGGTTTACGGCTACACCTTC.

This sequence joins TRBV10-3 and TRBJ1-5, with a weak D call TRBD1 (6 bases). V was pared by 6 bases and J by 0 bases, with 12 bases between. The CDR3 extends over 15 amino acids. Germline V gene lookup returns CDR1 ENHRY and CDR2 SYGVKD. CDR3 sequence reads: CAISRDKYSNQPQHF. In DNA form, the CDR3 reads TGTGCCATCAGCCGGGACAAATATAGCAATCAGCCCCAGCATTTT.

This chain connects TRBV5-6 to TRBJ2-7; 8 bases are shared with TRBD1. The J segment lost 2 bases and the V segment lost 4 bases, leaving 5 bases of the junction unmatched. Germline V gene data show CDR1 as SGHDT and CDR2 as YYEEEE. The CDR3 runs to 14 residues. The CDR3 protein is CASSKQGVTYEQYF. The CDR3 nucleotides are TGTGCCAGCAGCAAACAGGGGGTCACCTACGAGCAGTACTTC. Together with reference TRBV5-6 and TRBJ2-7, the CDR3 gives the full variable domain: DAGVTQSPTHLIKTRGQQVTLRCSPKSGHDTVSWYQQALGQGPQFIFQYYEEEERQRGNFPDRFSGHQFPNYSSELNVNALLLGDSALYLCASSKQGVTYEQYFGPGTRLTVT.

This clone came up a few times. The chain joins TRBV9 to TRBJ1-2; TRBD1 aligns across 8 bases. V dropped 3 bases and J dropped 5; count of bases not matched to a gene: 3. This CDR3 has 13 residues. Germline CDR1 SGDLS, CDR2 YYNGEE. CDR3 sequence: CASSARGQYGYTF. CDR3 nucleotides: TGTGCCAGCAGCGCCAGGGGGCAGTATGGCTACACCTTC.

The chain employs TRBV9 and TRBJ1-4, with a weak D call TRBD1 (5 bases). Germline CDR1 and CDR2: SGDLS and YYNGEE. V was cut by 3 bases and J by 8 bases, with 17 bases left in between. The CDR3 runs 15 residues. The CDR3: CASSATGTGAEKLFF. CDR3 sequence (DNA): TGTGCCAGCAGCGCCACCGGGACGGGAGCGGAAAAACTGTTTTTT. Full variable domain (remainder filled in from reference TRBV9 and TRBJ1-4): DSGVTQTPKHLITATGQRVTLRCSPRSGDLSVYWYQQSLDQGLQFLIQYYNGEERAKGNILERFSAQQFPDLHSELNLSSLELGDSALYFCASSATGTGAEKLFFGSGTQLSVL.

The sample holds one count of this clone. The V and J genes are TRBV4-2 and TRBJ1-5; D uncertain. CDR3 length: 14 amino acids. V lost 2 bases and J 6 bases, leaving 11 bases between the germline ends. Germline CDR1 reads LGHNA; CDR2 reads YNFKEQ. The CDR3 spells CASSQLQEGQPQHF. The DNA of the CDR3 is TGTGCCAGCAGCCAATTGCAGGAGGGTCAGCCCCAGCATTTT.

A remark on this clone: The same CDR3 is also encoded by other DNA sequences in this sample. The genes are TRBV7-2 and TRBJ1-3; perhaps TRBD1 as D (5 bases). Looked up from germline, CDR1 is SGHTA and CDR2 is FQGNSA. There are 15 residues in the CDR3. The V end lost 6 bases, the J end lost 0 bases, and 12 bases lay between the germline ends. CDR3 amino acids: CASSLVGGSGNTIYF. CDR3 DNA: TGTGCCAGCAGTCTGGTGGGGGGCTCTGGAAACACCATATATTTT.

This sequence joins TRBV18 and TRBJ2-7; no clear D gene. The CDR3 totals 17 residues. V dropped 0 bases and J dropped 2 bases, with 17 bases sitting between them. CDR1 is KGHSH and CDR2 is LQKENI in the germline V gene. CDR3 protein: CASSPPNAGLFTYEQYF. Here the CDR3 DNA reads TGTGCCAGCTCACCACCGAACGCAGGTCTATTTACCTACGAGCAGTACTTC.

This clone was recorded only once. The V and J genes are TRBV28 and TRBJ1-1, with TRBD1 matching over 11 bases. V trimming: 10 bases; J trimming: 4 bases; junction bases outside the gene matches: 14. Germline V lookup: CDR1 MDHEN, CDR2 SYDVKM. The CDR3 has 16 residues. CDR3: CATAPSPGTGGTEAFF. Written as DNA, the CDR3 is TGTGCCACCGCGCCCTCCCCCGGGACAGGGGGCACTGAAGCTTTCTTT.

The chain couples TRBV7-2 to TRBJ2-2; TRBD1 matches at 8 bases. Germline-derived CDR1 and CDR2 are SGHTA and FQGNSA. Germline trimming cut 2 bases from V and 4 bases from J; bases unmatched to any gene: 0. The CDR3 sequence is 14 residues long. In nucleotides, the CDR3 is TGTGCCAGCAGCTTACAGGGGGCCACCGGGGAGCTGTTTTTT. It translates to CASSLQGATGELFF.

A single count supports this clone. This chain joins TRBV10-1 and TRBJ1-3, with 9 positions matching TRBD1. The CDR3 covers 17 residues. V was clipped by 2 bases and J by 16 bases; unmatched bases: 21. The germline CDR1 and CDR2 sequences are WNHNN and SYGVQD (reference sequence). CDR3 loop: CASSEIQVRGQGFLWYF. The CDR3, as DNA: TGCGCCAGCAGTGAGATTCAGGTTAGAGGACAGGGGTTCTTGTGGTATTTT.

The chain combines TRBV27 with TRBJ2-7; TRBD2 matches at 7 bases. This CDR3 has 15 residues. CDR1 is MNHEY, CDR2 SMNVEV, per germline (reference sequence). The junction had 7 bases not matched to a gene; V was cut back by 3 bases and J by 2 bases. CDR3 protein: CASSFRDYPPYEQYF. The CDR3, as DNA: TGTGCCAGCAGTTTCCGGGACTATCCTCCCTACGAGCAGTACTTC.

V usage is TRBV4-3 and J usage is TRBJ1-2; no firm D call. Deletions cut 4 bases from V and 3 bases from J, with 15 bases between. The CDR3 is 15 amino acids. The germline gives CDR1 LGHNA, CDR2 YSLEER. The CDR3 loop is CASSPYSGGDYGYTF. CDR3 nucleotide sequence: TGCGCCAGCAGCCCATACAGTGGAGGCGACTATGGCTACACCTTC.

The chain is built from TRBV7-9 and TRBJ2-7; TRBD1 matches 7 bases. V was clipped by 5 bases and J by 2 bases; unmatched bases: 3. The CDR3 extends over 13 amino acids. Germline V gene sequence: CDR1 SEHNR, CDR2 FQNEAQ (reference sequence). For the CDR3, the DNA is TGTGCCAGCAGCGTACAGGGGCCCTACGAGCAGTACTTC. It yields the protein CASSVQGPYEQYF. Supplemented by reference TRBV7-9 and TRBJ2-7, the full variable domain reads DTGVSQNPRHKITKRGQNVTFRCDPISEHNRLYWYRQTLGQGPEFLTYFQNEAQLEKSRLLSDRFSAERPKGSFSTLEIQRTEQGDSAMYLCASSVQGPYEQYFGPGTRLTVT.

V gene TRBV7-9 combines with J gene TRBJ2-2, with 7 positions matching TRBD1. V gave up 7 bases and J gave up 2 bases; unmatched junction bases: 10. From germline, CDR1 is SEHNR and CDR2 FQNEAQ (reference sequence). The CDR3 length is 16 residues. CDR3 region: CASTLQTGLNTGELFF. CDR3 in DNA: TGTGCCAGCACCCTACAGACAGGGCTAAACACCGGGGAGCTGTTTTTT.

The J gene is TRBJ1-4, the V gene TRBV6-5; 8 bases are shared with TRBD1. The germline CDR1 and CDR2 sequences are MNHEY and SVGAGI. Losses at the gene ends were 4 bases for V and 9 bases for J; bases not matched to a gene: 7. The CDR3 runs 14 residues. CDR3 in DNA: TGTGCCAGCAGTTCCCCCGGACAGGGCCAAAAACTGTTTTTT. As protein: CASSSPGQGQKLFF.

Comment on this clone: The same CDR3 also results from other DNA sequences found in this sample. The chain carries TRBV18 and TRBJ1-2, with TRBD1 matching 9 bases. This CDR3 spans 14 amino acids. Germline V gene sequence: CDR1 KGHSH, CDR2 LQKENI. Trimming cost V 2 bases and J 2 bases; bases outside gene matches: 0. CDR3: CASSPGQGNYGYTF. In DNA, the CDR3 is TGTGCCAGCTCACCAGGACAGGGGAACTATGGCTACACCTTC.